The entry below gives a single TCR beta chain sequence along with its context. Its specificity is unknown. This sample is drawn from a study of T cells after yellow fever vaccination. Regarding the study as a whole: Once the booster was given, most primary-vaccination clones reappeared, at just under 98% for CD4 and more than 85% for CD8. Some clonotypes were seen in both the CD4 and the CD8 compartments. These made up a small share and likely arose from convergent recombination.

Template switching with 5'RACE generated the TCR cDNA and added a universal primer site and UMIs. Each CDR3 protein gets one entry after TCRdb re-called the 5' RACE reads with MiXCR. The sample shows under 600,000 distinct CDR3 sequences, about 13% of them seen only once. There are 14 residues in the CDR3. With 6 bases removed from V and 0 bases from J, the gap between germline ends came to 9 bases. The material was PBMCs, obtained on the day of the yellow fever booster vaccination. The chain recombines TRBV12-3 or TRBV12-4 with TRBJ1-5, with D unclear. This clonotype was sampled from a man in his thirties or forties who received the YFV17D yellow fever vaccine. As DNA, the CDR3 is TGTGCCAGCAGATACAGCGATAGCAATCAGCCCCAGCATTTT. Translated: CASRYSDSNQPQHF.